This T cell receptor (gamma chain) was sequenced in a study of gamma delta lymphoproliferative disorders and STAT genes. Across the whole study: Gamma-chain libraries were built from at least 50 ng of genomic DNA with the LymphoTrack Dx TCRG Assay. The EuroClonality-NGS protocol was used to prepare delta libraries. Notes on the study in general: Vgamma9-JgammaP and Vdelta2-Ddelta3-Jdelta1 dominated major clones in indolent patients. Delta repertoires did not separate groups, but patient gamma repertoires clustered apart.

The receptor sequences were amplified from genomic DNA of peripheral blood mononuclear cells. This clone is medium-sized by share. The target antigen is unknown. With V trimmed by 3 bases and J by 0 bases, 4 bases remained unmatched. This CDR3 has 15 amino acids. Per germline, CDR1 VENAVY and CDR2 YDSYNSRV. TCRdb re-analyzed the multiplex PCR reads via CATT. The sample contains around 2,300 gamma-chain clones, 9.8% of which appear only once. The clonotype was recovered from a human donor with gamma-delta T-cell large granular lymphocyte leukemia. V is TRGV8 and J is TRGJP1. Here the J gene was assigned by germline matching of the DNA, as TCRdb has none. The sequenced material came from blood. The DNA of the CDR3 is TGTGCCACCTGGGATCTTTATACCACTGGTTGGTTCAAGATATTT. Its protein product is CATWDLYTTGWFKIF.